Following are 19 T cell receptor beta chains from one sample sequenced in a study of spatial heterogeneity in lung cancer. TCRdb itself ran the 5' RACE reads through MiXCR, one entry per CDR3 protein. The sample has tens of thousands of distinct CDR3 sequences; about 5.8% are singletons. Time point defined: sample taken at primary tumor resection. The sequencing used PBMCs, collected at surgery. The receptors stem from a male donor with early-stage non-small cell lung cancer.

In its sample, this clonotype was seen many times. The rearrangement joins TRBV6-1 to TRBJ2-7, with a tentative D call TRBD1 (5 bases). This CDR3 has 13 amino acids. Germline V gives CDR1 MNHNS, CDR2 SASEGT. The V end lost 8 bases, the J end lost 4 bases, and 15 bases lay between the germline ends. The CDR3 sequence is CASGLDIKYEQYF. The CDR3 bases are TGTGCCAGCGGTTTGGACATAAAATACGAGCAGTACTTC.

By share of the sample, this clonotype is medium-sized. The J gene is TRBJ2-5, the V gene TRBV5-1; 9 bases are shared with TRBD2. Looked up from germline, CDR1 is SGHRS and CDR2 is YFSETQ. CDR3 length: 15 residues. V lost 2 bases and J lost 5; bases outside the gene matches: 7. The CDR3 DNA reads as TGCGCCAGCAGCTTCAATAGCGGGGGTGATGAGACCCAGTACTTC. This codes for CASSFNSGGDETQYF.

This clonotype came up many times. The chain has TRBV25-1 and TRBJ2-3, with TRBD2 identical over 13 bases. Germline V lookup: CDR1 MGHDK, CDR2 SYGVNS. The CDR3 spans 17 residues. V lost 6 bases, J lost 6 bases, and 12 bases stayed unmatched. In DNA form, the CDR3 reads TGTGCCAGCAGAGGGGGACTAGCGGGGAGAGAGAGGGATACGCAGTATTTT. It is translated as CASRGGLAGRERDTQYF.

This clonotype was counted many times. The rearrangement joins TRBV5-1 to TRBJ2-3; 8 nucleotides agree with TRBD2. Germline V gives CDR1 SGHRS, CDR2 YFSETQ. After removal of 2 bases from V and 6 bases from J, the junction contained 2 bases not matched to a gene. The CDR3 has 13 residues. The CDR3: CASSFSGIDTQYF. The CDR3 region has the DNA TGCGCCAGCAGCTTTAGCGGGATTGATACGCAGTATTTT. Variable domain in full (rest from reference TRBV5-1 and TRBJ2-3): KAGVTQTPRYLIKTRGQQVTLSCSPISGHRSVSWYQQTPGQGLQFLFEYFSETQRNKGNFPGRFSGRQFSNSRSEMNVSTLELGDSALYLCASSFSGIDTQYFGPGTRLTVL.

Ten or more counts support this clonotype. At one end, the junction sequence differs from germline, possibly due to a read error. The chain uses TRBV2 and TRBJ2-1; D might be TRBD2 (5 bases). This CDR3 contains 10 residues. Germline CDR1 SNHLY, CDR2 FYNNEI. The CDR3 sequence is CASSGEREVF. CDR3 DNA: TGTGCCAGCAGTGGGGAGAGGGAAGTCTTC.

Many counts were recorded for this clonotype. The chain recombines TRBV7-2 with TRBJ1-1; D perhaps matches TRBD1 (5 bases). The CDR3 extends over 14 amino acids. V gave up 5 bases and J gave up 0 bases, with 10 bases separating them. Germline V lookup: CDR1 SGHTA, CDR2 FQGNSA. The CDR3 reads CASSVWGMNTEAFF. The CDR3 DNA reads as TGTGCCAGCAGCGTGTGGGGGATGAACACTGAAGCTTTCTTT.

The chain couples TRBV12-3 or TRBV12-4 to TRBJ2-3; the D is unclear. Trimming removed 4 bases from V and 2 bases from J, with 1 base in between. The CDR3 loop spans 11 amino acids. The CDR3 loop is CASSYTDTQYF. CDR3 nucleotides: TGTGCCAGCAGTTACACAGATACGCAGTATTTT.

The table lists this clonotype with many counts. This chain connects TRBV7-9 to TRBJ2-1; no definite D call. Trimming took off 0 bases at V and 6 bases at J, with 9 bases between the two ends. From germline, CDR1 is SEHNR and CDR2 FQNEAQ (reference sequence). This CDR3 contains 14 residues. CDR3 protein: CASSLALSSNEQFF. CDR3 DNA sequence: TGTGCCAGCAGCTTAGCGTTGAGTTCCAATGAGCAGTTCTTC.

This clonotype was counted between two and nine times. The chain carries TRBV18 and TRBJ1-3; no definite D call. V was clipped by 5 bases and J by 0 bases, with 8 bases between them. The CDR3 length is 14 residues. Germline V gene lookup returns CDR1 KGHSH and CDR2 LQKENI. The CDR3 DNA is TGTGCCAGCTCATCGACGGGCTCTGGAAACACCATATATTTT. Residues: CASSSTGSGNTIYF.

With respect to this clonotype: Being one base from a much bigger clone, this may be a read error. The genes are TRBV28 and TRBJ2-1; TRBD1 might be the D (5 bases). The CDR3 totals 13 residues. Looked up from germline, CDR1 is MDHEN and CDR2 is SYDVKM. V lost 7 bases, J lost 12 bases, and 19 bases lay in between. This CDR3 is CASNSGQRSVQFF. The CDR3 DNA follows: TGTGCCAGCAATTCCGGACAAAGGAGTGTGCAGTTCTTC.

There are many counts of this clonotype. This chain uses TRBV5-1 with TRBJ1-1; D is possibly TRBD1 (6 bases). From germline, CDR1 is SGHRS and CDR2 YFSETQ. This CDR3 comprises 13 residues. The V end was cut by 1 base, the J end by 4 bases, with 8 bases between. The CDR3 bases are TGCGCCAGCAGCTTGCAGGGGAGCACTGAAGCTTTCTTT. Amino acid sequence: CASSLQGSTEAFF.

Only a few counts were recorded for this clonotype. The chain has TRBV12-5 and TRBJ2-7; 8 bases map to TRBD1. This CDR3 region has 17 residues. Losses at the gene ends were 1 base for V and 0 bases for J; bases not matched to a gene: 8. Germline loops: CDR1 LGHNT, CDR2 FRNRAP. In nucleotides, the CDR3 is TGTGCTAGTGGTTTGGATAGAGGGGACAGGTTCTCCTACGAGCAGTACTTC. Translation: CASGLDRGDRFSYEQYF.

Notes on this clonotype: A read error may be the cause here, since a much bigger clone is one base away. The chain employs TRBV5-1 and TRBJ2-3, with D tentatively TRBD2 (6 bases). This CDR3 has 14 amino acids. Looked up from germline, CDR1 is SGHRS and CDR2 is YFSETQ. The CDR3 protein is CASSLAGEADMQYF. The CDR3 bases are TGCGCCAGCAGCTTGGCGGGAGAGGCAGATATGCAGTATTTT.

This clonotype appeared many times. DNA for the CDR3: TGTGCCAGCAGCTTAGGGACTAGCGGACCCCAAGAGACCCAGTACTTC. It codes for CASSLGTSGPQETQYF. The chain is built from TRBV7-6 and TRBJ2-5; 10 nucleotides match TRBD2. CDR1 is SGHVS, CDR2 FNYEAQ, per germline. The CDR3 is 16 amino acids. V lost 1 base and J lost 1; bases outside the gene matches: 3.

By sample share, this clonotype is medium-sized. This CDR3 is CASSYTSRSFIEQFF. Here the CDR3 DNA reads TGTGCCAGCAGTTACACTAGCCGATCCTTCATTGAGCAGTTCTTC. The genes are TRBV6-6 and TRBJ2-1; maybe TRBD2 (6 bases). V was trimmed by 2 bases and J by 9 bases, leaving 17 bases between them. Germline CDR1 reads MNHNY; CDR2 reads SVGAGI (reference sequence). The CDR3 has 15 amino acids.

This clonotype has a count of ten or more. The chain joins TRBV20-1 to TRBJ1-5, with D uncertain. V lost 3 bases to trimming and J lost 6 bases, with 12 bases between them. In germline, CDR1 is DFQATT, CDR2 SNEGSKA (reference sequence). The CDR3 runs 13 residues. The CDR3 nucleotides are TGCAGTGCTAGCGAAGGGTTATTTCAGCCCCAGCATTTT. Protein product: CSASEGLFQPQHF.

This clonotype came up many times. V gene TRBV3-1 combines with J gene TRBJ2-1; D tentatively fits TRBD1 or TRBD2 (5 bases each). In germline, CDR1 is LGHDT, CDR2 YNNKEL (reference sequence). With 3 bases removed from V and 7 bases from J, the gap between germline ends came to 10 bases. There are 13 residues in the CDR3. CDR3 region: CASSHHGGNEQFF. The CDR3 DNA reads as TGTGCCAGCAGCCATCATGGGGGAAATGAGCAGTTCTTC.

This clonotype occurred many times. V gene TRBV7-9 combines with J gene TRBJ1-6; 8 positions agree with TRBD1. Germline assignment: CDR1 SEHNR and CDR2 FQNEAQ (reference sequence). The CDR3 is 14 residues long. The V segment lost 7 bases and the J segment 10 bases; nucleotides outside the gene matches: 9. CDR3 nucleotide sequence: TGTGCCAGCAACCTGGGACAGGAGGAATCACCCCTCCACTTT. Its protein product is CASNLGQEESPLHF.

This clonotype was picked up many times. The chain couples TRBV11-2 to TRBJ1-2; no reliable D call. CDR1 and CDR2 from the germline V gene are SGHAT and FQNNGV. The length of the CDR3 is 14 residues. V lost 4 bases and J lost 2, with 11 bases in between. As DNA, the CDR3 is TGTGCCAGCAGCTACCCCCGGCAGAACTATGGCTACACCTTC. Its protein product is CASSYPRQNYGYTF.